This T cell receptor beta chain was retrieved from a study of cytomegalovirus exposure and HLA in healthy donors. V shed 3 bases, J shed 0 bases, and the junction held 8 bases outside the gene matches. CDR1 is LNHDA, CDR2 SQIVND, per germline (reference sequence). There are 17 residues in the CDR3. The PCR had 60 Vbeta and 13 Jbeta primers. Using immunoSEQ multiplex PCR, the repertoire was profiled, and TCRdb retains in-frame clones only, with some absent. The sample yields around 190,000 clones, about 10% seen once. Overall study results and limits: As a later analysis showed, a missense DCLRE1C variant was linked to trimming of TCR beta V- and J-genes. The study carried out a later analysis of TCR beta sequences. It associated roughly 17,000 of them with specific HLA alleles at a false discovery rate of 0.05. Cytomegalovirus-associated status was assigned to around 160 TCR beta chains.

The table lists this clone with a few counts. The antigen is unknown. The sequence came from a woman in her twenties or thirties in good health and CMV-seropositive. Sequencing was done on a sample of PBMCs. The V call is TRBV19, the J call TRBJ1-5; 7 nucleotides align to TRBD1. The CDR3 protein is CASSIWTGPYSNQPQHF. CDR3 in DNA: TGTGCCAGTAGTATTTGGACAGGACCTTATAGCAATCAGCCCCAGCATTTT.